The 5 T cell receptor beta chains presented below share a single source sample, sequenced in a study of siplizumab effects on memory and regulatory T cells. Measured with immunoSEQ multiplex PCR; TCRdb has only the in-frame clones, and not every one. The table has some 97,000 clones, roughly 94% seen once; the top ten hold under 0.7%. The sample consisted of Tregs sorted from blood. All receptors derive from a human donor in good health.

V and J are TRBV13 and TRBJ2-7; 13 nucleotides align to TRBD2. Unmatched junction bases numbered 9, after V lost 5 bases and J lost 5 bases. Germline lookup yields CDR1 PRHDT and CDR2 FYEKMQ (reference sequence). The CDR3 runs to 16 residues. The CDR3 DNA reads TGTGCCAGCAGCGTACTAGCGGGAGGGCCTATCGACGAGCAGTACTTC. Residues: CASSVLAGGPIDEQYF. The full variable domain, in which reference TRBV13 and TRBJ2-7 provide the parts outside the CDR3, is AAGVIQSPRHLIKEKRETATLKCYPIPRHDTVYWYQQGPGQDPQFLISFYEKMQSDKGSIPDRFSAQQFSDYHSELNMSSLELGDSALYFCASSVLAGGPIDEQYFGPGTRLTVT.

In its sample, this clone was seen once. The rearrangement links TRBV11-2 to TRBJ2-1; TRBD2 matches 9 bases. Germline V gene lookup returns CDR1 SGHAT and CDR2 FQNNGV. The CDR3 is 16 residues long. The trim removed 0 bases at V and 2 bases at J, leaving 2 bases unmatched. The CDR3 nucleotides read TGTGCCAGCAGCTTAGAGGTAGCGGGAGCCTACAATGAGCAGTTCTTC. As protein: CASSLEVAGAYNEQFF.

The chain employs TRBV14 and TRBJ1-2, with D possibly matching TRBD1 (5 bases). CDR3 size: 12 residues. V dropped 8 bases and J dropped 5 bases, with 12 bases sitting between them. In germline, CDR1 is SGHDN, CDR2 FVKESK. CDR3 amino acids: CASSRGYYGYTF. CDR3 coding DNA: TGTGCCAGCTCTAGGGGCTATTATGGCTACACCTTC.

CDR3: CASSAPRTGFGLNTEAFF. The CDR3 region has the DNA TGTGCCAGCAGTGCCCCGAGGACTGGTTTCGGTTTGAACACTGAAGCTTTCTTT. V usage is TRBV2 and J usage is TRBJ1-1; D gene unclear. Germline CDR1 is SNHLY and CDR2 is FYNNEI. The CDR3 spans 18 residues. V lost 4 bases and J lost 0, with 21 bases in between.

CDR3 region: CASSSHWGSGGKGEQYF. The CDR3 DNA follows: TGTGCCAGCAGTTCCCATTGGGGGTCGGGTGGGAAGGGCGAGCAGTACTTC. The rearrangement joins TRBV28 to TRBJ2-7; D might be TRBD1 or TRBD2, each matching 5 bases. Per germline, CDR1 MDHEN and CDR2 SYDVKM. The ends were cut back, 4 bases at V and 6 bases at J, with 25 bases in the middle. The CDR3 spans 17 residues. Full variable domain (remainder filled in from reference TRBV28 and TRBJ2-7): DVKVTQSSRYLVKRTGEKVFLECVQDMDHENMFWYRQDPGLGLRLIYFSYDVKMKEKGDIPEGYSVSREKKERFSLILESASTNQTSMYLCASSSHWGSGGKGEQYFGPGTRLTVT.